This T cell receptor beta chain was profiled in a study of tumor-infiltrating lymphocytes in oesophageal squamous cell carcinoma. This clonotype is medium-sized by share. TCRdb processed the PCR reads anew with MiXCR; each CDR3 protein has one entry. Here the sample spans about 14,000 distinct CDR3 sequences, around half being singletons. V was shortened by 7 bases and J by 6 bases, with 10 bases between the two germline ends. The length of the CDR3 is 13 residues. The germline gives CDR1 ENHRY, CDR2 SYGVKD. Sequencing used blood. This TCR derives from a male donor with esophageal squamous cell carcinoma. The chain employs TRBV10-3 and TRBJ2-6; D may be TRBD1 or TRBD2 (6 bases each). This CDR3 reads CAIKGGPANVLTF. CDR3 coding DNA: TGTGCCATCAAGGGGGGCCCGGCCAACGTCCTGACTTTC.